This T cell receptor beta chain appears in the sequencing data of a study of T-cell memory formation after mild COVID-19 (dated by TCRdb to 2020 to 2023). A note on the overall study: TCR sequence clusters from the two donors were largely donor specific. T-cell clones expanding and contracting after mild COVID-19 in two donors were tracked by longitudinal TCRalpha and TCRbeta repertoire sequencing. Two young, previously healthy adult volunteers made up the cohort, one male and one female. What the research found in general, with its limitations: The study included only a couple of mild cases, and larger cohorts that include severe cases with pre-infection samples were judged to be necessary. Contracting CD4+ clones were located mainly in the CM and EM memory subsets, whereas CD8+ clones were found to be enriched in EMRA. Some responding clones were detected in pre-infection memory, suggesting pre-existing cross-reactive memory T cells joined the SARS-CoV-2 response. SARS-CoV-2 specificity of the second-wave clones peaking on day 37 was not confirmed. Clones contracting from day 15 to 85 had balanced CD4/CD8 phenotypes, while a second wave expanding from day 15 to 37 was biased towards CD4+.

TCRdb lists the instrument as Illumina NovaSeq 6000. TCRalpha and TCRbeta cDNA libraries were constructed by 5'RACE with constant-segment primers, with sample barcodes and unique molecular identifiers being introduced. RNA was extracted from every sample with Trizol reagent. Library amplification was performed in two PCR steps, and a second sample barcode and Illumina TruSeq adapters were introduced in the second step. Libraries were sequenced on an Illumina NovaSeq with 2 x 150 bp paired-end reads. The published analysis was carried out like this. Reads were demultiplexed and collapsed into UMI-guided consensus sequences with migec v1.2.7. Using mixcr v2.1.11, UMI consensuses were aligned to TRA and TRB V and J templates and then assembled into clonotypes. A clonotype was counted as expanded or contracted only when both edgeR and NoisET called the clonotype significant, with the noise models trained on biological replicates. edgeR calls used a false discovery rate-adjusted p below 0.01 and a log2 fold-change threshold of 1. As an exploratory analysis of dynamics, PCA with hierarchical clustering was applied to max-normalized trajectories of the 1000 most abundant clonotypes. Each responding clone was given a CD4 or CD8 phenotype based on the CD4+ and CD8+ repertoires, which had been sequenced separately. TCRdb handled the public reads itself, with Q25 trimming in fastp and clone calling in MiXCR, and kept productive beta chains. Rows with one shared CDR3 protein collapse into an entry with the most common genes and DNA. It is TCRdb's table, rather than the study itself, that gives the V and J calls and clone size. This sample lists 350,000 to 450,000 distinct CDR3 sequences; 28% were detected once. Clones ranked in the top ten supply roughly 14% of the sample.

For this clonotype: Its antigen is not yet known. The sample holds no much larger clone one base away, and base qualities are not on file.

Ficoll-Paque density gradient centrifugation was used to isolate PBMCs. The receptor's source is an adult woman who had mild COVID-19 (a few samples of this study predate the infection). The sample titles of this study are shuffled in the database, so cell type and time point are left out; the donor was told from shared clones. The sample was PBMCs or a T cell subset sorted from them (not recorded which).

This receptor carries the CDR3 CASSLLSADAYEQYF. DNA sequence: TGTGCCAGCAGTTTATTGTCCGCCGATGCCTACGAGCAGTACTTC. Recombination connected TRBV27 to TRBJ2-7; no D segment can be confidently identified. At the junction V is shortened by 1 base and J by 2 bases, with 12 bases in between. The germline V gene (reference sequence) gives CDR1 as MNHEY and CDR2 as SMNVEV. The CDR3, from cysteine to phenylalanine, totals 15 residues. CDR3 DNA only is kept here, 45 bases in frame from base 1.